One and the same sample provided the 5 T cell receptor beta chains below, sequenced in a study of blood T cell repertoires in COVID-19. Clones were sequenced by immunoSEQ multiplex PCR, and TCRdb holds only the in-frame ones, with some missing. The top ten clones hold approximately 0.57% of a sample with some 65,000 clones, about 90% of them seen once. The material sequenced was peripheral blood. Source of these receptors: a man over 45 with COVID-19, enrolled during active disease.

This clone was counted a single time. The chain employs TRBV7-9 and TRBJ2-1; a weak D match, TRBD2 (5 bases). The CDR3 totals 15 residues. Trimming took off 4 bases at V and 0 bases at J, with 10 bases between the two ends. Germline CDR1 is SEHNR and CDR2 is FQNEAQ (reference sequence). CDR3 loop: CASSSEGVSYNEQFF. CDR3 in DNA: TGTGCCAGCAGCTCAGAGGGAGTCTCCTACAATGAGCAGTTCTTC. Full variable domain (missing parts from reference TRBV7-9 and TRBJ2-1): DTGVSQNPRHKITKRGQNVTFRCDPISEHNRLYWYRQTLGQGPEFLTYFQNEAQLEKSRLLSDRFSAERPKGSFSTLEIQRTEQGDSAMYLCASSSEGVSYNEQFFGPGTRLTVL.

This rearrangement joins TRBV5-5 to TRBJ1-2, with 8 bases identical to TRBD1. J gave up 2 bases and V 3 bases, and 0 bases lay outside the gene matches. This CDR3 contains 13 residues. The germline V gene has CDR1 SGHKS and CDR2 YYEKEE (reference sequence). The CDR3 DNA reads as TGTGCCAGCAGCTGGGACAGGAACTATGGCTACACCTTC. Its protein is CASSWDRNYGYTF.

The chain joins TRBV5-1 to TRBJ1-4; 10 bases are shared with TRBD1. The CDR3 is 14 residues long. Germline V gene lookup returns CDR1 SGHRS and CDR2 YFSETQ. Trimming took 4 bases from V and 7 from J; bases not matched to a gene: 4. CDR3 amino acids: CASSPRDRGEKLFF. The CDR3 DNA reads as TGCGCCAGCAGCCCGCGGGACAGGGGTGAAAAACTGTTTTTT.

The CDR3 DNA reads as TGTGCCAGCTCACCATGGGACAGGAACTATGGCTACACCTTC. Translated, it gives CASSPWDRNYGYTF. The rearrangement uses TRBV18 and TRBJ1-2, with TRBD1 matching 8 bases. CDR1 is KGHSH and CDR2 is LQKENI in the germline V gene. The CDR3 is 14 residues long. With 2 bases clipped from V and 2 bases from J, the junction kept 1 base outside the gene matches.

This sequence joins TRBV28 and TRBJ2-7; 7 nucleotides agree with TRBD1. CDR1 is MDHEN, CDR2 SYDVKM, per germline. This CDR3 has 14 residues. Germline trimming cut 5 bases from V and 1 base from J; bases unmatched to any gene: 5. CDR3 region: CASSPLGQSYEQYF. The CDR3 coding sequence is TGTGCCAGCAGTCCGCTGGGACAGTCCTACGAGCAGTACTTC. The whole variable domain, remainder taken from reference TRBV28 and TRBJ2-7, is DVKVTQSSRYLVKRTGEKVFLECVQDMDHENMFWYRQDPGLGLRLIYFSYDVKMKEKGDIPEGYSVSREKKERFSLILESASTNQTSMYLCASSPLGQSYEQYFGPGTRLTVT.